This T cell receptor beta chain derives from a study of blood T cells in healthy people across ages. This CDR3 has 16 residues. The ends were cut back, 4 bases at V and 5 bases at J, with 22 bases in the middle. Germline V gives CDR1 SGHRS, CDR2 YFSETQ. Each donor's blood draw was approximately 10 milliliters of peripheral blood. Through a sample-barcoded 5' primer and a J-beta primer mix, a second PCR was run for about 6 to 11 cycles. TCRdb recomputed calls from the 5' RACE reads with MiXCR, one row per CDR3 protein. The sample holds around 1,900,000 distinct CDR3 sequences; approximately 40% are singletons and the top ten take 23%.

The receptor was derived from a human donor in good health. J is TRBJ2-7 and V is TRBV5-1, with TRBD1 as a possible D gene (5 bases). Sequencing was done on a sample of blood. Here the CDR3 reads CASSPNQGSSTHEQYF. The CDR3 DNA reads TGCGCCAGCAGCCCAAACCAGGGATCGAGTACCCACGAGCAGTACTTC.